The 25 T cell receptor beta chains given below trace back to one sample, sequenced in a study of OX40 agonist ivuxolimab in advanced cancers. Method: immunoSEQ multiplex PCR; TCRdb's copy keeps in-frame clones and lacks some. The sample shows about 30,000 clones, more than 70% of them seen only once. The sample here was CD4+ or CD8+ T cells sorted from blood, taken in a trial of the OX40 agonist ivuxolimab. All receptors come from an adult with an advanced solid tumor such as melanoma, head and neck, liver or kidney cancer.

This clone was detected a few times. The genes are TRBV28 and TRBJ2-1, with 8 bases fitting TRBD1. The CDR3 runs 14 residues. Germline V gives CDR1 MDHEN, CDR2 SYDVKM. Trimming removed 5 bases from V and 7 bases from J; junction bases left unmatched: 7. The CDR3 region has the DNA TGTGCCAGCAGTATAAGACAGGGGCTAAATGAGCAGTTCTTC. Translation: CASSIRQGLNEQFF.

The gene calls are TRBV27 and TRBJ2-7; D is perhaps TRBD1 (5 bases). Looked up from germline, CDR1 is MNHEY and CDR2 is SMNVEV (reference sequence). The CDR3 has 14 amino acids. V was pared by 6 bases and J by 5 bases, with 17 bases between. CDR3 in amino acids: CASSPQDTRNEQYF. Written as DNA, the CDR3 is TGTGCCAGCAGCCCCCAGGACACTCGGAACGAGCAGTACTTC.

This rearrangement joins TRBV27 to TRBJ1-5; TRBD1 might be the D (5 bases). The CDR3 contains 15 residues. V lost 0 bases to trimming and J lost 7 bases, with 13 bases between them. Germline V gene lookup returns CDR1 MNHEY and CDR2 SMNVEV (reference sequence). This CDR3 reads CASSLSWGFGQPQHF. The CDR3 DNA is TGTGCCAGCAGTTTATCGTGGGGGTTTGGGCAGCCCCAGCATTTT.

This rearrangement joins TRBV4-2 to TRBJ2-7; tentatively, D is TRBD1 (6 bases). V was shortened by 8 bases and J by 1 base, with 12 bases between the two germline ends. The CDR3 runs to 13 residues. The germline V gene encodes CDR1 LGHNA and CDR2 YNFKEQ. The CDR3 protein is CASRDTISYEQYF. The CDR3, as DNA: TGTGCCAGCCGGGACACCATTTCCTACGAGCAGTACTTC.

This rearrangement joins TRBV29-1 to TRBJ1-1; 7 positions agree with TRBD1. The V segment lost 7 bases and the J segment 2 bases; nucleotides outside the gene matches: 7. The germline CDR1 and CDR2 sequences are SQVTM and ANQGSEA. The CDR3 totals 13 residues. The chain's CDR3 is CSGLTGSNTEAFF. The CDR3 bases are TGCAGCGGCCTGACAGGGAGTAACACTGAAGCTTTCTTT.

The chain couples TRBV4-1 to TRBJ2-7; D may correspond to TRBD1 or TRBD2 (5 bases each). Germline CDR1 and CDR2: MGHRA and YSYEKL. Trimming took 0 bases from V and 3 from J, leaving 15 bases between them. The CDR3 spans 16 residues. The CDR3 DNA is TGCGCCAGCAGCCAAGAAGACGTCACTAGGGGCTACGAGCAGTACTTC. Amino acid sequence: CASSQEDVTRGYEQYF.

The gene calls are TRBV30 and TRBJ2-7; TRBD1 matches 10 bases. CDR1 GTSNPN and CDR2 SVGIG come from the germline V gene (reference sequence). This CDR3 spans 14 amino acids. V gave up 4 bases and J gave up 0 bases; unmatched junction bases: 3. The CDR3 nucleotides read TGTGCCTGGAATGACAGGGGGCACTCCTACGAGCAGTACTTC. As protein: CAWNDRGHSYEQYF.

The chain carries TRBV6-5 and TRBJ2-7; D call uncertain. The J call could be wrong; TRBJ2-1 is a better fit for the DNA end. The length of the CDR3 is 13 residues. CDR1 and CDR2 (germline): MNHEY, SVGAGI. The CDR3 DNA reads as TGTGCCAGCAGTTACTCTGTCCACAATGAGCAGTTCTTC. Translation gives CASSYSVHNEQFF.

This clone was detected only once. The sample holds other DNA sequences that translate to the same CDR3. The rearrangement uses TRBV29-1 and TRBJ2-7; no clear D gene. Between the trimmed V and J ends, which lost 4 bases and 3 bases, there was a span of 16 bases. This CDR3 spans 14 amino acids. CDR1 and CDR2 (germline): SQVTM, ANQGSEA. The CDR3 nucleotides read TGCAGCGTTGTACGGCAGGCGGTCCTCTACGAGCAGTACTTC. This sequence encodes CSVVRQAVLYEQYF.

This chain joins TRBV30 and TRBJ2-7, with 11 bases identical to TRBD2. The CDR3 runs 20 residues. Germline-derived CDR1 and CDR2 are GTSNPN and SVGIG (reference sequence). V shed 1 base and J 4 bases; nucleotides not matched to a gene: 21. The CDR3 reads CAWSGVSPTVTSGSRYEQYF. As DNA, the CDR3 is TGTGCCTGGAGTGGGGTCAGCCCTACCGTTACTAGCGGGAGTAGGTACGAGCAGTACTTC.

The genes are TRBV11-3 and TRBJ2-7; D unclear. CDR3 length: 13 residues. V gave up 1 base and J gave up 4 bases, with 8 bases separating them. Germline V lookup: CDR1 SGHNT, CDR2 YENEEA. The CDR3 coding sequence is TGTGCCAGCAGCTTAGGAGCCATTTACGAGCAGTACTTC. Translation: CASSLGAIYEQYF.

The J gene is TRBJ1-4, the V gene TRBV5-1; 9 bases fit TRBD1. V was clipped by 0 bases and J by 0 bases; unmatched bases: 6. Germline V gene sequence: CDR1 SGHRS, CDR2 YFSETQ. The CDR3 is 18 residues long. This CDR3 reads CASSLGPGQGATNEKLFF. The CDR3 nucleotides are TGCGCCAGCAGCTTGGGCCCGGGACAGGGTGCAACTAATGAAAAACTGTTTTTT.

The gene calls are TRBV27 and TRBJ2-3; D tentatively fits TRBD1 or TRBD2 (5 bases each). The ends were cut back, 9 bases at V and 2 bases at J, with 15 bases in the middle. Germline-derived CDR1 and CDR2 are MNHEY and SMNVEV (reference sequence). The CDR3 totals 14 residues. The CDR3: CASSGPWNTDTQYF. CDR3 in DNA: TGTGCCAGTTCGGGACCCTGGAACACAGATACGCAGTATTTT.

The chain uses TRBV6-5 and TRBJ2-1, with a tentative D call TRBD2 (6 bases). Germline CDR1 is MNHEY and CDR2 is SVGAGI. The CDR3 covers 14 residues. With 10 bases removed from V and 9 bases from J, the gap between germline ends came to 22 bases. The CDR3 loop is CATLGEVGSPEQFF. Written as DNA, the CDR3 is TGTGCCACGTTGGGGGAGGTCGGCTCTCCTGAGCAGTTCTTC.

The rearrangement uses TRBV10-3 and TRBJ2-7; D is unresolved. CDR1 ENHRY and CDR2 SYGVKD come from the germline V gene. V lost 2 bases and J lost 6, with 14 bases in between. This CDR3 has 14 residues. CDR3 DNA sequence: TGTGCCATCAGTGAGGTTCCCGGTCCCTCCGAGCAGTACTTC. Translated: CAISEVPGPSEQYF.

The chain employs TRBV6-1 and TRBJ2-5; D uncertain. The V end was cut by 7 bases, the J end by 0 bases, with 9 bases between. The CDR3 runs to 13 residues. Germline lookup yields CDR1 MNHNS and CDR2 SASEGT. Written as DNA, the CDR3 is TGTGCCAGCAAGGAGATATACCAAGAGACCCAGTACTTC. Translating it yields CASKEIYQETQYF.

This clone was detected once. This rearrangement joins TRBV29-1 to TRBJ2-6; D is ambiguous. CDR1 is SQVTM, CDR2 ANQGSEA, per germline. The V end was cut by 7 bases, the J end by 6 bases, with 10 bases between. The CDR3 runs to 12 residues. Written as DNA, the CDR3 is TGCAGCGCTTTCCTGGAGGCCAACGTCCTGACTTTC. Translating gives CSAFLEANVLTF.

The rearrangement uses TRBV15 and TRBJ2-5; D may match TRBD1 or TRBD2 (5 bases each). Per the germline V gene, CDR1 is LNHNV and CDR2 is YYDKDF (reference sequence). The CDR3 length is 14 residues. V was trimmed by 3 bases and J by 5 bases, leaving 13 bases between them. CDR3 region: CATSSSEGMETQYF. CDR3 DNA sequence: TGTGCCACCAGCAGTTCCGAGGGGATGGAGACCCAGTACTTC.

About this clone itself: The identical CDR3 is also encoded by other nucleotide sequences in the sample. The chain recombines TRBV19 with TRBJ2-7; 10 bases agree with TRBD2. Germline CDR1 LNHDA, CDR2 SQIVND (reference sequence). This CDR3 has 15 amino acids. The trim removed 5 bases at V and 0 bases at J, leaving 4 bases unmatched. The CDR3 DNA sequence: TGTGCCAGTAGTCCGGGACTAGCGAGCTCCTACGAGCAGTACTTC. It translates to CASSPGLASSYEQYF.

The chain carries TRBV7-3 and TRBJ2-1, with 11 bases lining up with TRBD2. CDR3 size: 16 residues. The V gene's germline CDR1 is SGHTA and CDR2 FQGTGA. Losses at the gene ends were 3 bases for V and 4 bases for J; bases not matched to a gene: 5. DNA of the CDR3: TGTGCCAGCAGCTTCCGGACTAGCGGGCCGTACAATGAGCAGTTCTTC. Residues: CASSFRTSGPYNEQFF.

V gene TRBV11-2 combines with J gene TRBJ2-1; the match to TRBD2 covers 10 bases. Germline loops: CDR1 SGHAT, CDR2 FQNNGV. The CDR3 contains 17 residues. V shed 5 bases and J 0 bases; nucleotides not matched to a gene: 7. The DNA of the CDR3 is TGTGCCAGCAGCCCTAGGACTAGCGGCTTCTCCTACAATGAGCAGTTCTTC. It yields the protein CASSPRTSGFSYNEQFF.

V and J are TRBV13 and TRBJ2-7; D perhaps matches TRBD1 (5 bases). The ends were cut back, 2 bases at V and 4 bases at J, with 15 bases in the middle. The CDR3 is made up of 15 amino acids. The V gene's germline CDR1 is PRHDT and CDR2 FYEKMQ (reference sequence). The CDR3 loop reads CASSLSLGVGYEQYF. The CDR3 DNA follows: TGTGCCAGCAGCTTATCTCTAGGGGTTGGGTACGAGCAGTACTTC.

The chain couples TRBV7-8 to TRBJ2-1; 8 bases are a match to TRBD2. Trimming removed 2 bases from V and 8 bases from J; junction bases left unmatched: 8. CDR3 size: 15 residues. Looked up from germline, CDR1 is SGHVS and CDR2 is FQNEAQ. DNA for the CDR3: TGTGCCAGCAGCTTAACAAGCGGGAGTGGGTATGAGCAGTTCTTC. Translation gives CASSLTSGSGYEQFF.

The chain employs TRBV9 and TRBJ1-1, with 8 bases identical to TRBD1. The CDR3 has 14 amino acids. V lost 0 bases to trimming and J lost 4 bases; unmatched junction nucleotides: 2. Germline CDR1 reads SGDLS; CDR2 reads YYNGEE. CDR3 residues: CASSVVTGGTEAFF. In nucleotides, the CDR3 is TGTGCCAGCAGCGTAGTAACAGGGGGCACTGAAGCTTTCTTT.

CDR3 protein: CAAADAYEQYF. CDR3 bases: TGCGCCGCCGCAGATGCCTACGAGCAGTACTTC. V usage is TRBV10-2 and J usage is TRBJ2-7; D gene uncertain. Looked up from germline, CDR1 is WSHSY and CDR2 is SAAADI. Trimming stripped 11 bases from V and 2 bases from J, with 10 bases between. The CDR3 has 11 residues.